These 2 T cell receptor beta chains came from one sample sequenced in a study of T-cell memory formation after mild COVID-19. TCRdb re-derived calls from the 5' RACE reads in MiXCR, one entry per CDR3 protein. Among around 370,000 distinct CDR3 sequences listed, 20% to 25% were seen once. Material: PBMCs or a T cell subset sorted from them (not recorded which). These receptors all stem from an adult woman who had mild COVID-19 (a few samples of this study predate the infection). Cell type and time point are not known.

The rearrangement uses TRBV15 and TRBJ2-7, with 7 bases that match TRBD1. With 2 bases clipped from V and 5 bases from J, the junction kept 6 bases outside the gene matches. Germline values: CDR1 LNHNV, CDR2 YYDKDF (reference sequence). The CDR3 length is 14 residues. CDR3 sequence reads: CATSRSGTVNEQYF. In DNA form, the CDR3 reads TGTGCCACCAGCAGATCCGGGACAGTGAACGAGCAGTACTTC. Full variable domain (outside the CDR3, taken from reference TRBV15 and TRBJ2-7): DAMVIQNPRYQVTQFGKPVTLSCSQTLNHNVMYWYQQKSSQAPKLLFHYYDKDFNNEADTPDNFQSRRPNTSFCFLDIRSPGLGDTAMYLCATSRSGTVNEQYFGPGTRLTVT.

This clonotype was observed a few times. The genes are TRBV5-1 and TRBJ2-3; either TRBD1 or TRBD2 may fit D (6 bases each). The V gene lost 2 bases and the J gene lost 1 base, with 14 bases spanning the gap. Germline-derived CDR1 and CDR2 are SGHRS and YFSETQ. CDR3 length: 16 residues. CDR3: CASSFPRGAGTDTQYF. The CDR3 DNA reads TGCGCCAGCAGCTTTCCGAGGGGGGCCGGCACAGATACGCAGTATTTT.